The clone carrying this T cell receptor beta chain appeared a single time. The antigen is undetermined. This CDR3 has 14 residues. J was trimmed by 3 bases and V by 6 bases; bases with no gene match: 8. The germline gives CDR1 SGHRS, CDR2 YFSETQ. TCR beta VDJ and CDR3 profiles were obtained from a genomic DNA template. TCRdb independently ran MiXCR on the reads; one entry per CDR3 protein. The sample carries 100,000 to 130,000 distinct CDR3 sequences, approximately 48% recorded once. This sample stems from a study of CD8+CD57+ T cells in acquired aplastic anemia. For the study at large: The average for DNA from sorted CD4+ and CD8+ cells was around 3.4 ug. Researchers reported that healthy donors averaged about 9.8 million reads for CD4+ cells.

Regarding the study as a whole: Controls did not differ significantly from patients in CD8+ Simpson's diversity. The number of CD8+ CDR3 sequences shared by patients and controls was 25 to 35.

This rearrangement joins TRBV5-1 to TRBJ2-5; 7 bases are a match to TRBD1. The sample was sorted CD4+, CD8+, or CD8+CD57+ T cells (not recorded which) from PBMCs. The TCR originated in a human donor in good health, serving as a control. CDR3 loop: CASTRQGIEETQYF. The CDR3, as DNA: TGCGCCAGCACCCGACAGGGAATCGAAGAGACCCAGTACTTC.